The 18 T cell receptor beta chains presented below share a single source sample, sequenced in a study of cytomegalovirus exposure and HLA in healthy donors. The data were produced by immunoSEQ multiplex PCR, yet TCRdb's version contains in-frame clones alone and is incomplete. The sample includes 150,000 or so clones, 85% seen only once; the top ten take 2% to 2.5%. Material: PBMCs. These receptors came from a man aged 30 to 39 in good health and CMV-seropositive.

The chain employs TRBV5-4 and TRBJ1-2; TRBD1 agrees at 8 bases. Germline CDR1 and CDR2: SGHNT and YYREEE (reference sequence). With 0 bases clipped from V and 8 bases from J, the junction kept 9 bases outside the gene matches. This CDR3 spans 15 amino acids. CDR3 bases: TGTGCCAGCAGCTTGGCAGGACAGGGACTCGGGGGCTACACCTTC. This gives the protein CASSLAGQGLGGYTF.

The chain combines TRBV7-6 with TRBJ2-1; possibly TRBD1 for D (5 bases). Germline V gives CDR1 SGHVS, CDR2 FNYEAQ. CDR3 size: 15 residues. V lost 5 bases, J lost 10 bases, and 21 bases lay in between. Written as DNA, the CDR3 is TGTGCCAGCAGCCCGCAGGGTCCCCCATCAGGAGAGCAGTTCTTC. Protein sequence: CASSPQGPPSGEQFF. The full variable domain, rest sourced from reference TRBV7-6 and TRBJ2-1, is GAGVSQSPRYKVTKRGQDVALRCDPISGHVSLYWYRQALGQGPEFLTYFNYEAQQDKSGLPNDRFSAERPEGSISTLTIQRTEQRDSAMYRCASSPQGPPSGEQFFGPGTRLTVL.

The chain couples TRBV2 to TRBJ1-1, with D perhaps matching TRBD1 (6 bases). This CDR3 comprises 15 residues. V was cut by 5 bases and J by 0 bases, with 13 bases left in between. Germline loops: CDR1 SNHLY, CDR2 FYNNEI. The CDR3 nucleotides read TGTGCCAGCAGTAAATACGGACAGCTGAACACTGAAGCTTTCTTT. This translates into CASSKYGQLNTEAFF.

This chain connects TRBV7-2 to TRBJ1-5, with a possible D match to TRBD1 (6 bases). The CDR3 covers 15 residues. Trimming removed 1 base at V and 7 bases at J, with 14 bases between. Per germline, CDR1 SGHTA and CDR2 FQGNSA. The CDR3 loop reads CASSLGTGQQQPQHF. CDR3 coding DNA: TGTGCCAGCAGCTTAGGTACAGGGCAGCAGCAGCCCCAGCATTTT.

The genes are TRBV5-6 and TRBJ2-5; D call uncertain. In germline, CDR1 is SGHDT, CDR2 YYEEEE. CDR3 length: 13 residues. V was shortened by 3 bases and J by 0 bases, with 6 bases between the two germline ends. The CDR3 is CASSWPHQETQYF. In DNA form, the CDR3 reads TGTGCCAGCAGCTGGCCCCACCAAGAGACCCAGTACTTC. Drawing the rest from reference TRBV5-6 and TRBJ2-5, the complete variable domain is DAGVTQSPTHLIKTRGQQVTLRCSPKSGHDTVSWYQQALGQGPQFIFQYYEEEERQRGNFPDRFSGHQFPNYSSELNVNALLLGDSALYLCASSWPHQETQYFGPGTRLLVL.

This chain uses TRBV9 with TRBJ1-1, with D possibly being TRBD1 (5 bases). V was trimmed by 3 bases and J by 8 bases, leaving 8 bases between them. This CDR3 is 11 amino acids long. Germline values: CDR1 SGDLS, CDR2 YYNGEE. Here the CDR3 reads CASSADREAFF. In DNA, the CDR3 is TGTGCCAGCAGCGCAGACAGAGAAGCTTTCTTT.

The V gene is TRBV4-3, the J gene TRBJ2-1; 12 bases map to TRBD2. After removal of 0 bases from V and 7 bases from J, the junction contained 7 bases not matched to a gene. The germline gives CDR1 LGHNA, CDR2 YSLEER. The CDR3 sequence is 17 residues long. The CDR3 sequence: CASSQEGLAGGQNEQFF. The CDR3 nucleotides read TGCGCCAGCAGCCAAGAAGGGCTAGCGGGGGGGCAGAATGAGCAGTTCTTC.

This chain links TRBV11-2 with TRBJ1-5; D possibly corresponds to TRBD1 (6 bases). Germline-derived CDR1 and CDR2 are SGHAT and FQNNGV. V was pared by 4 bases and J by 0 bases, with 7 bases between. This CDR3 has 14 amino acids. CDR3 amino acids: CASSSTGSNQPQHF. CDR3 DNA: TGTGCCAGCAGCTCGACAGGTAGCAATCAGCCCCAGCATTTT.

The V and J genes are TRBV19 and TRBJ2-7; maybe TRBD2 (6 bases). V lost 10 bases and J 5 bases, leaving 27 bases between the germline ends. The CDR3 runs to 16 residues. Looked up from germline, CDR1 is LNHDA and CDR2 is SQIVND (reference sequence). CDR3 coding DNA: TGTGCCACAACTCCCGGAGGGGCAGGGATTTTCCACGAGCAGTACTTC. This sequence encodes CATTPGGAGIFHEQYF.

This chain connects TRBV6-6 to TRBJ1-6; perhaps TRBD1 as D (6 bases). The CDR3 runs to 14 residues. V was pared by 3 bases and J by 9 bases, with 12 bases between. From germline, CDR1 is MNHNY and CDR2 SVGAGI (reference sequence). CDR3 bases: TGTGCCAGCAGTTATGGGACATTTGCTTCACCCCTCCACTTT. Encoded protein: CASSYGTFASPLHF.

The J gene is TRBJ2-3, the V gene TRBV7-9; TRBD2 is a possible D gene (6 bases). This CDR3 has 15 amino acids. V was shortened by 2 bases and J by 6 bases, with 15 bases between the two germline ends. CDR1 SEHNR and CDR2 FQNEAQ come from the germline V gene (reference sequence). The CDR3 here is CASSLMGGGVDTQYF. In DNA form, the CDR3 reads TGTGCCAGCAGCTTAATGGGGGGTGGGGTCGATACGCAGTATTTT.

V is TRBV6-5 and J is TRBJ1-1; D not certain. Germline CDR1 reads MNHEY; CDR2 reads SVGAGI. V lost 6 bases, J lost 3 bases, and 11 bases lay in between. The CDR3 is 13 amino acids. The DNA for the CDR3 is TGTGCCAGCAGCCTTCGGCAGGACACTGAAGCTTTCTTT. Translation: CASSLRQDTEAFF.

V gene TRBV11-2 combines with J gene TRBJ2-1; D might be TRBD1 (6 bases). Germline CDR1 and CDR2: SGHAT and FQNNGV. The CDR3 is made up of 15 amino acids. Trimming stripped 2 bases from V and 4 bases from J, with 12 bases between. This CDR3 is CASSLRDRRYNEQFF. CDR3 DNA sequence: TGTGCCAGCAGCTTACGCGACAGGCGGTACAATGAGCAGTTCTTC.

The V call is TRBV9, the J call TRBJ2-3, with TRBD2 matching over 11 bases. Per germline, CDR1 SGDLS and CDR2 YYNGEE. J was trimmed by 0 bases and V by 0 bases; bases with no gene match: 9. CDR3 length: 19 residues. The CDR3 DNA reads TGTGCCAGCAGCGTAGAGGTTCTAGCGGGGGGTCCAAGCACAGATACGCAGTATTTT. The encoded protein is CASSVEVLAGGPSTDTQYF.

V gene TRBV30 combines with J gene TRBJ1-5; possibly TRBD1 for D (6 bases). V gave up 3 bases and J gave up 4 bases, with 16 bases separating them. CDR1 is GTSNPN and CDR2 is SVGIG in the germline V gene (reference sequence). The CDR3 extends over 15 amino acids. CDR3 loop: CAWRQGLAGNQPQHF. DNA of the CDR3: TGTGCCTGGAGACAGGGTTTAGCGGGGAATCAGCCCCAGCATTTT.

This chain joins TRBV27 and TRBJ2-7, with TRBD1 matching 7 bases. There are 14 residues in the CDR3. J was trimmed by 2 bases and V by 2 bases; bases with no gene match: 3. CDR1 is MNHEY and CDR2 is SMNVEV in the germline V gene (reference sequence). CDR3 nucleotide sequence: TGTGCCAGCAGTTTAACGCAGGGGGCCTACGAGCAGTACTTC. It yields the protein CASSLTQGAYEQYF.

V and J are TRBV25-1 and TRBJ2-5, with TRBD1 matching over 12 bases. The J call may not be correct, given that the DNA end is closer to TRBJ2-7. Per germline, CDR1 MGHDK and CDR2 SYGVNS. CDR3 length: 15 residues. The chain's CDR3 is CASSTRDRGPYEQYF. The CDR3 DNA reads as TGTGCCAGCAGCACCCGGGACAGGGGGCCCTACGAGCAGTACTTC.

V usage is TRBV18 and J usage is TRBJ2-7; D is possibly TRBD1 (6 bases). The CDR3 covers 14 residues. Germline-derived CDR1 and CDR2 are KGHSH and LQKENI. Trimming took off 2 bases at V and 1 base at J, with 9 bases between the two ends. CDR3 region: CASSPWTESYEQYF. DNA for the CDR3: TGTGCCAGCTCACCATGGACAGAATCCTACGAGCAGTACTTC.